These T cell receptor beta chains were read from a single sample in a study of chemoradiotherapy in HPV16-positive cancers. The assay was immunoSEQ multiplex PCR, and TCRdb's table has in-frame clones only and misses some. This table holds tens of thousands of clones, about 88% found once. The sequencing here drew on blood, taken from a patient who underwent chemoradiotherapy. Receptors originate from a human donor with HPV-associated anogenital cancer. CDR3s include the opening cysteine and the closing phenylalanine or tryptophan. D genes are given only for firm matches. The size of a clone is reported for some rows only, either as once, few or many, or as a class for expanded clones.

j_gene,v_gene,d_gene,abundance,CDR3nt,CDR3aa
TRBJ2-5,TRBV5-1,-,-,TGCGCCAGCAGCTTTAGAGGGTCGATTCGAGAGACCCAGTACTTC,CASSFRGSIRETQYF
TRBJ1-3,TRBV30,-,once,TGTGCCTGGAGTCAACCGGTACGCTCTGGAAACACCATATATTTT,CAWSQPVRSGNTIYF
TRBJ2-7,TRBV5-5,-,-,TGTGCCAGCAGCTTGTGGGTTAGCGGTACCTACGAGCAGTACTTC,CASSLWVSGTYEQYF
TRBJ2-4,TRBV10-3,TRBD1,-,TGTGCCATCAGAGATACAGGGGGAATAGCCAAAAACATTCAGTACTTC,CAIRDTGGIAKNIQYF
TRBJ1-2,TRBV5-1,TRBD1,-,TGCGCCAGCAGCTTGGACGGGACAGCACCGTATGGCTACACCTTC,CASSLDGTAPYGYTF
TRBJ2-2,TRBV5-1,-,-,TGCGCCAGCTTCCTTAGGGACACCGGGGAGCTGTTTTTT,CASFLRDTGELFF
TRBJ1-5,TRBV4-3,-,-,TGCGCCAGCAGCCTTAACGTGGGGGGCAATCAGCCCCAGCATTTT,CASSLNVGGNQPQHF
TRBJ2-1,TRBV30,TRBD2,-,TGTGCCTGGAGTGTACTGCGAAGACTAGCGGAGGACAATGAGCAGTTCTTC,CAWSVLRRLAEDNEQFF
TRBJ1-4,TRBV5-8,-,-,TGTGCCAGCAGCTTGGCGGGTTCCCAAAATGAAAAACTGTTTTTT,CASSLAGSQNEKLFF
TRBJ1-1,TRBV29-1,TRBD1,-,TGCAGCGCCGGACAGGTCGGGGCCACTGAAGCTTTCTTT,CSAGQVGATEAFF
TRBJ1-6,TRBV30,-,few,TGTGCCTGGAGCGGTGGGGGGCGCAGATCACCCCTCCACTTT,CAWSGGGRRSPLHF
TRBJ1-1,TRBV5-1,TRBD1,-,TGCGCCAGCAGCTTGGGAGGGACAGGGGGCCGTGAAGCTTTCTTT,CASSLGGTGGREAFF
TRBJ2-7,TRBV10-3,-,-,TGTGCCATCAATCGTGGGGGGGGCACCGAGCAGTACTTC,CAINRGGGTEQYF
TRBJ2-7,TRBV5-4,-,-,TGTGCCAGCAGCTTAGAGACAGAAGCACTCCAGGAGCAGTACTTC,CASSLETEALQEQYF
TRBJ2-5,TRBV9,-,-,TGTGCCAGCAGCGTAGTTGGGGAAGAGACCCAGTACTTC,CASSVVGEETQYF
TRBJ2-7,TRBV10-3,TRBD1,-,TGTGCCATCAGTGCACTCACAGGGGTAGAGCAGTACTTC,CAISALTGVEQYF
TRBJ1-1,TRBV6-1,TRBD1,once,TGTGCCAGCAGGGTAGGGACAGGCGGCACTGAAGCTTTCTTT,CASRVGTGGTEAFF
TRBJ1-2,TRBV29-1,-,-,TGCAGCGAGGCAAAGGGGGACTATGGCTACACCTTC,CSEAKGDYGYTF